This T cell receptor beta chain was sequenced during a study of T cell repertoires in cytomegalovirus infection. Turning to the study itself: An indication of both CMV infection and matching HLA type came from public TCR beta signatures.

Broader study findings: Using cumulative public TCR beta family frequency, the authors identified those who carried CMV together with the relevant HLA.

The CDR3 contains 18 residues. Germline-derived CDR1 and CDR2 are MNHEY and SMNVEV (reference sequence). V gave up 5 bases and J gave up 0 bases; unmatched junction bases: 15. TCRdb fed the reads into MiXCR, producing one record per CDR3 protein. The table has 200,000 to 250,000 distinct CDR3 sequences, 38% seen once. A remark on this clonotype: Its target is not known.

This clonotype originated in a human donor in good health (CMV status not recorded). Some clones in this sample may be carry-over from other donors' samples. The chain links TRBV27 to TRBJ2-7; 8 bases fit TRBD1. The source material was CD8+ T cells from cultured PBMCs, sampled from culture after CMV antigen stimulation. The chain's CDR3 is CASSSRLLDREDSYEQYF. Here the CDR3 DNA reads TGTGCCAGCAGTAGTAGGCTCCTGGACAGGGAGGACTCCTACGAGCAGTACTTC.